This T cell receptor (beta chain) appears in the sequencing data of a study of radiotherapy plus CTLA-4 blockade in lung cancer. Looking at the study overall: Disease control reached approximately 31%, with objective responses in over 15%. General observations from the study: Early blood T cell clone dynamics reportedly forecast response best, with interferon-beta.

With 7 bases removed from V and 10 bases from J, the gap between germline ends came to 17 bases. Per germline, CDR1 LNHDA and CDR2 SQIVND (reference sequence). This CDR3 has 14 amino acids. Participants had chemo-refractory metastatic non-small-cell lung cancer and were treated with focal radiation plus ipilimumab CTLA-4 blockade. Assay used: immunoSEQ multiplex PCR; TCRdb lists only in-frame clones, some missing. The table has 90,000 to 100,000 clones, about four fifths seen once; the top ten hold approximately 2.8%. In regard to this clone: The antigen remains undetermined.

This rearrangement joins TRBV19 to TRBJ1-6, with D possibly TRBD1 on 5 matching bases. This specimen consisted of peripheral blood, obtained from a patient treated with radiotherapy plus ipilimumab. The source is a human donor with non-small cell lung cancer who had a partial response to radiotherapy plus ipilimumab. Some clones in this sample may be carry-over from other donors' samples. CDR3 DNA: TGTGCCAGTAACGACAGAGCGTTCGGATCACCCCTCCACTTT. Translating it yields CASNDRAFGSPLHF.